This TCR beta chain was captured by sequencing in a study of metastatic and nonmetastatic thyroid tumors. At the level of the study: Repertoires from blood and tumor or nodule tissue of malignant and benign thyroid patients were compared.

Germline V lookup: CDR1 KGHDR, CDR2 SFDVKD. CDR3 length: 12 amino acids. Regarding the study as a whole: Malignant thyroid tumors reportedly exceeded benign nodules significantly in TCR beta diversity, with the difference appearing in blood and tumor.

This clone was observed a handful of times. Its antigen is not identified. Germline is not matched at one junction end, which may reflect a read error. Original methodology: Between-group CDR3 differences, defined by clinicopathological status, yielded a distant-metastasis classifier for papillary thyroid cancer. TCRdb used MiXCR to call clones anew from the PCR reads. TCRdb's processing, not the authors', yielded these V and J calls. The sample lists more than 13,000 clones; more than 20% were seen once. All patients were treatment-naive before thyroid surgery. Material: blood. The TCR was taken from a female donor with papillary thyroid cancer or a benign thyroid nodule (not recorded which). Some clones in this sample may be carry-over from other donors' samples. This chain connects TRBV24-1 to TRBJ1-2; D unresolved. The CDR3 sequence is CATIDLGRGYTF. In DNA form, the CDR3 reads TGTGCCACCATTGATCTAGGGCGTGGCTACACCTTC.